The rows below give T cell receptor beta chains drawn from one sample of a study of neurological immune-mediated disorders. TCRdb re-called the 5' RACE reads through MiXCR, storing one row per CDR3 protein. The sample yields 55,000 to 70,000 distinct CDR3 sequences, around 4.8% seen once. The material sequenced was PBMCs. The origin of the receptors is a woman aged 45-65 years with multiple sclerosis. Each CDR3 is given with its conserved first and last residue. A D gene is named only where the DNA matches it firmly. The size of a clone is reported for some rows only, either as once, few or many, or as a class for expanded clones.

d_call j_call v_call cdr3_length clone_size cdr3_nt cdr3_aa
TRBD1 TRBJ1-6 TRBV5-1 15 many TGCGCCAGCAGCCTCAGGACAGGGAATAATTCACCCCTCCACTTT CASSLRTGNNSPLHF
- TRBJ1-6 TRBV11-2 16 many TGTGCCAGCAGCTCCCTAAAGGGACCGGCTAATTCACCCCTCCACTTT CASSSLKGPANSPLHF
TRBD1 TRBJ2-5 TRBV24-1 16 many TGTGCCACCAGTTCGTTACCGGGACAGGGAGGGGAGACCCAGTACTTC CATSSLPGQGGETQYF
- TRBJ2-4 TRBV4-3 15 many TGCGCCAGCAGCCTTTATGCCGGGGCGCGAAACATTCAGTACTTC CASSLYAGARNIQYF
- TRBJ2-2 TRBV7-7 14 - TGTGCTAGCAGCTTAATCCAGAACACCGGGGAGCTGTTTTTT CASSLIQNTGELFF
- TRBJ1-3 TRBV6-6 14 many TGTGCCAGCAGCTCCACACGAGGTCGAGACACCATATATTTT CASSSTRGRDTIYF
- TRBJ2-1 TRBV6-2/TRBV6-3 16 many TGTGCCAGCGGAGCCCCGGCCCGAGGGGCCTACAATGAGCAGTTCTTC CASGAPARGAYNEQFF
- TRBJ1-3 TRBV20-1 12 many TGCAGTGCTGAGGCGGGAGGAAACACCATATATTTT CSAEAGGNTIYF
TRBD1 TRBJ2-3 TRBV4-3 18 many TGCGCCAGCAGCCAAGACGCGCCGGGACAGGGGTTAACAGATACGCAGTATTTT CASSQDAPGQGLTDTQYF
- TRBJ2-7 TRBV6-2/TRBV6-3 13 many TGTGCCAGCACTAGGGGGTTCACCTACGAGCAGTACTTC CASTRGFTYEQYF
- TRBJ1-6 TRBV7-2 13 many TGTGCCAGCAGCTTAGACAGCGTTAAAACCCTCCACTTT CASSLDSVKTLHF
- TRBJ2-2 TRBV6-2/TRBV6-3 13 many TGTGCCAGCGGGACACCCAACACCGGGGAGCTGTTTTTT CASGTPNTGELFF
- TRBJ1-5 TRBV24-1 14 many TGTGCCACCAGAGGGACCGACGGCAATCAGCCCCAGCATTTT CATRGTDGNQPQHF
- TRBJ2-7 TRBV12-3/TRBV12-4 15 many TGTGCCAGCAGTTACCAGTCTAGACAGTTCTACGAGCAGTACTTC CASSYQSRQFYEQYF
- TRBJ1-5 TRBV12-5 13 many TGTGCTAGTGGTTTGTACGGGCCTTGGCCCCAGCATTTT CASGLYGPWPQHF
- TRBJ1-5 TRBV12-3/TRBV12-4 14 many TGTGCCAGCAGTTCCAGACTTAGCAATCAGCCCCAGCATTTT CASSSRLSNQPQHF
- TRBJ2-2 TRBV7-3 12 many TGTGCCAGCAGCCCCCAGACCGGGGAGCTGTTTTTT CASSPQTGELFF
- TRBJ2-7 TRBV6-5 12 many TGTGCCAGTGCCGGGCCAGGGAGCGAGCAGTACTTC CASAGPGSEQYF
- TRBJ2-1 TRBV7-2 16 many TGTGCCAGCAGCTTAGCGTTCCGGGACACTGACAATGAGCAGTTCTTC CASSLAFRDTDNEQFF
- TRBJ2-3 TRBV5-1 15 many TGCGCCAGCAGCTTAAAAACAGGTGGTGGGGATACGCAGTATTTT CASSLKTGGGDTQYF
- TRBJ2-5 TRBV15 14 many TGTGCCACCAGCAGAGAGGTGGACGGAGAGACCCAGTACTTC CATSREVDGETQYF
- TRBJ1-2 TRBV20-1 16 many TGCAGTGCTAGTTTGGCGGATCAACCGCTGTTCTATGGCTACACCTTC CSASLADQPLFYGYTF
TRBD1 TRBJ2-5 TRBV7-3 12 many TGTGCCAGCAGCTTGGGACAGGGCGGCCAGTACTTC CASSLGQGGQYF
- TRBJ2-7 TRBV20-1 15 many TGCAGTGCTAGAGATCGACGGCTTAGCGGCTACGAGCAGTACTTC CSARDRRLSGYEQYF
TRBD2 TRBJ2-3 TRBV20-1 16 many TGCAGTGCTCCCAAACCGGGACTAGCGGGGGCGGATACGCAGTATTTT CSAPKPGLAGADTQYF
TRBD1 TRBJ1-1 TRBV5-1 13 many TGCGCCAGCAAATGGACAGGGAACACTGAAGCTTTCTTT CASKWTGNTEAFF
- TRBJ1-5 TRBV5-1 14 many TGCGCCAGCAGCTTGCAGGGTTTGGAGGAGCCCCAGCATTTT CASSLQGLEEPQHF
TRBD1 TRBJ1-4 TRBV4-1 16 many TGCGCCAGCAGCCAGGGAGCTACAGGGGGCCATGAAAAACTGTTTTTT CASSQGATGGHEKLFF
- TRBJ2-5 TRBV7-9 16 many TGTGCCAGCAGCTTAGGGCGATCCCATTCCCAAGAGACCCAGTACTTC CASSLGRSHSQETQYF
TRBD1 TRBJ2-2 TRBV5-1 14 - TGCGCCAGCACACGACAGGGGGCAGCCGGGGAGCTGTTTTTT CASTRQGAAGELFF
- TRBJ2-7 TRBV5-1 13 many TGCGCCAGCAGCTTGGAGGTCGGGGATGAGCAGTACTTC CASSLEVGDEQYF
- TRBJ1-1 TRBV7-3 14 few TGTGCCAGCAGCTCTCAGGCAGGGGCCACTGAAGCTTTCTTT CASSSQAGATEAFF
- TRBJ1-2 TRBV25-1 15 many TGTGCCAGCAGTGTCAACTTGGGGTTCCTCTATGGCTACACCTTC CASSVNLGFLYGYTF
- TRBJ2-2 TRBV15 14 many TGTGCCACCAGTCAAGCCCGGGACACCGGGGAGCTGTTTTTT CATSQARDTGELFF
- TRBJ1-1 TRBV20-1 15 many TGCAGTGCTAGAGATCCCCGAGTCAGTAACACTGAAGCTTTCTTT CSARDPRVSNTEAFF
- TRBJ1-1 TRBV20-1 12 - TGCAGCGCAGGGAAGGAGAACACTGAAGCTTTCTTT CSAGKENTEAFF
TRBD1 TRBJ1-1 TRBV5-1 13 few TGCGCCAGCAGCCTGACAGGGGGCACTGAAGCTTTCTTT CASSLTGGTEAFF
TRBD1 TRBJ1-4 TRBV7-8 13 few TGTGCCAGCTCCAGGGGGTTTGGTGAAAAACTGTTTTTT CASSRGFGEKLFF
- TRBJ2-5 TRBV9 14 many TGTGCCAGCAGCGCCGGCTGGGGACAAGAGACCCAGTACTTC CASSAGWGQETQYF
TRBD1 TRBJ1-3 TRBV20-1 15 - TGCAGTGCGTTACGGGACAGCGAGTCTGGAAAAACCATATATTTT CSALRDSESGKTIYF
- TRBJ2-3 TRBV5-1 15 few TGCGCCAGCAGTTCGAATACAGGGAGGCCAGATACGCAGTATTTT CASSSNTGRPDTQYF
- TRBJ1-5 TRBV6-2/TRBV6-3 13 - TGTGCCAGCAGTACCGACCGACGTCAGCCCCAGAATTTT CASSTDRRQPQNF
- TRBJ1-1 TRBV13 14 many TGTGCCAGCAGCTTCGGAGGGAGGAACACTGAAGCTTTCTTT CASSFGGRNTEAFF
TRBD2 TRBJ2-7 TRBV3-1 16 many TGTGCCAGCAGCCAGCGAGGTAGCGGGGGCCACTACGAGCAGTACTTC CASSQRGSGGHYEQYF
- TRBJ1-4 TRBV27 18 few TGTGCCAGCAGTTTATCTGGCAGGGAGCTATTAACTAATGAAAAACTGTTTTTT CASSLSGRELLTNEKLFF
- TRBJ1-2 TRBV10-3 15 - TGTGCCATCAGTGACATCCTCCACAATGGGGATGGCTACACCTTC CAISDILHNGDGYTF
- TRBJ2-2 TRBV10-3 14 many TGTGCCATGGCGGGGCATTCGAACACCGGGGAGCTGTTTTTT CAMAGHSNTGELFF
TRBD1 TRBJ2-1 TRBV6-5 16 many TGTGCCAGCAGTTACTCGAGACAGGGGAACTACAATGAGCAGTTCTTC CASSYSRQGNYNEQFF
- TRBJ1-5 TRBV7-2 12 - TGTGCCAGCAGCTTGTGGGAGCAGCCCCAGAATTTT CASSLWEQPQNF
- TRBJ2-7 TRBV29-1 13 many TGCAGCGTTGAATTCGGCGGGAACTACGAGCAGTACTTC CSVEFGGNYEQYF
TRBD1 TRBJ2-2 TRBV24-1 19 many TGTGCCACCAGTGGCTCTCCCCGCAATCCGGGACAGGGTTCCGGGGAGCTGTTTTTT CATSGSPRNPGQGSGELFF
TRBD1 TRBJ2-1 TRBV28 14 many TGTGCCAGCAGCCTTGGACAGGGTGTCCATGAGCAGTTCTTC CASSLGQGVHEQFF
- TRBJ1-6 TRBV15 15 many TGTGCCACCAGCAGAGCTCCGGACTATAATTCACCCCTCAACTTT CATSRAPDYNSPLNF
- TRBJ2-5 TRBV29-1 12 many TGCAGCGTCCTGGACAGTCAAGAGACCCAGTACTTC CSVLDSQETQYF
TRBD2 TRBJ2-3 TRBV9 14 many TGTGCCAGCAGCGTAGCGGGGGGGCCAAATACGCAGTATTTT CASSVAGGPNTQYF